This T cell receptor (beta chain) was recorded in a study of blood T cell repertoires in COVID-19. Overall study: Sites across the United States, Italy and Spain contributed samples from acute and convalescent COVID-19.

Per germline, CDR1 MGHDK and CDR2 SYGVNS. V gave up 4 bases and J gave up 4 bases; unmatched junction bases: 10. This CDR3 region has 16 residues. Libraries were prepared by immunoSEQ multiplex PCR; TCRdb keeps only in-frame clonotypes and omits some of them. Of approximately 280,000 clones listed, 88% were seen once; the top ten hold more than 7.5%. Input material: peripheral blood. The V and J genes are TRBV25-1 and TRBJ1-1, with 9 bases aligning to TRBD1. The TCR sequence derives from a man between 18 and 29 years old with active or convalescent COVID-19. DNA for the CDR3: TGTGCCAGCAGTGGTGCTACGGGGACAGGGAGCACTGAAGCTTTCTTT. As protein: CASSGATGTGSTEAFF.